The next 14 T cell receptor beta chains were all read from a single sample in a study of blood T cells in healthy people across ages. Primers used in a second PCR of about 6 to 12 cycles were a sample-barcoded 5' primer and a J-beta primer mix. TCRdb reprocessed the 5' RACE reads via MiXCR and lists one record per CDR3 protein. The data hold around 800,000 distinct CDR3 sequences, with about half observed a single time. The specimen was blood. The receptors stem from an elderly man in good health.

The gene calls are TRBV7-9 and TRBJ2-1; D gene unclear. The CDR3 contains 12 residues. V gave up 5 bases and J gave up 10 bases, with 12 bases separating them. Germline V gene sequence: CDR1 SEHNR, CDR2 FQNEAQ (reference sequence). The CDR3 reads CASSITSYEQFF. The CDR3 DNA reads TGTGCCAGCAGCATTACCTCCTACGAGCAGTTCTTC.

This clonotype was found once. CDR3 sequence reads: CASSYSSTTTDTQYF. For the CDR3, the DNA is TGTGCCAGCAGTTACTCAAGTACCACCACAGATACGCAGTATTTT. The chain couples TRBV6-5 to TRBJ2-3; D ambiguous. Germline assignment: CDR1 MNHEY and CDR2 SVGAGI. Trimming pared 0 bases from V and 2 bases from J, leaving 9 bases between. The CDR3 extends over 15 amino acids.

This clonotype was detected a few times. The CDR3 DNA follows: TGTGCCAGCAGCGTAGCGGGGACGAACACTGAAGCTTTCTTT. Protein product: CASSVAGTNTEAFF. The chain recombines TRBV9 with TRBJ1-1; TRBD1 is a possible D gene (5 bases). Between the trimmed V and J ends, which lost 0 bases and 1 base, there was a span of 7 bases. Germline lookup yields CDR1 SGDLS and CDR2 YYNGEE. The CDR3 totals 14 residues.

This CDR3 is CASSSVGSGQYETQYF. The CDR3 bases are TGTGCCAGCAGCTCGGTGGGGAGCGGACAATACGAGACCCAGTACTTC. This sequence joins TRBV5-6 and TRBJ2-5; either TRBD1 or TRBD2 may supply D (5 bases each). Germline values: CDR1 SGHDT, CDR2 YYEEEE. The CDR3 totals 16 residues. Trimming cost V 3 bases and J 5 bases, with 20 bases left between them.

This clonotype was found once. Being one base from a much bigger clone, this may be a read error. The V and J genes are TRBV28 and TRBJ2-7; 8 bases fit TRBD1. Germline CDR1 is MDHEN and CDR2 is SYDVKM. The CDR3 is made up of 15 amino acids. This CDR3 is CAGRPYQGASYEQYF. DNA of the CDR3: TGTGCCGGCAGGCCCTATCAGGGGGCTAGTTACGAGCAGTACTTC.

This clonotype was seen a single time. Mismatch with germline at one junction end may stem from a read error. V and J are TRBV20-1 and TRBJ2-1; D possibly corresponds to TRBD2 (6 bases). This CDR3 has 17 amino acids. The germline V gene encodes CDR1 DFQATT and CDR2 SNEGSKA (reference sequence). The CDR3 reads CSAGDLRGESSYNEQFF. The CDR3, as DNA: TGCAGTGCTGGAGATCTACGCGGGGAAAGCTCCTACAATGAGCAGTTCTTC.

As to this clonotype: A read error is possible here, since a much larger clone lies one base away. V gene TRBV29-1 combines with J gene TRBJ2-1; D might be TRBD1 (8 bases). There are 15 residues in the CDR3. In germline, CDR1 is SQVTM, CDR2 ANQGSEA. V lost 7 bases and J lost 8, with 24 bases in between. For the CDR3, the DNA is TGCAGCGGCTCACCGACAGGGGCGGGAGCCGATGAGCAGTTCTTC. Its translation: CSGSPTGAGADEQFF.

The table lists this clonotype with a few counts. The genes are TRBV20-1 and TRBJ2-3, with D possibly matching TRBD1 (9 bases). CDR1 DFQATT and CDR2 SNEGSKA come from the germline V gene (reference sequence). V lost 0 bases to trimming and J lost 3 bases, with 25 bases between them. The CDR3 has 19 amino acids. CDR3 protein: CSARDRGGQGSPRTDTQYF. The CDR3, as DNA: TGCAGTGCTAGAGATCGGGGGGGACAGGGATCCCCTAGAACAGATACGCAGTATTTT.

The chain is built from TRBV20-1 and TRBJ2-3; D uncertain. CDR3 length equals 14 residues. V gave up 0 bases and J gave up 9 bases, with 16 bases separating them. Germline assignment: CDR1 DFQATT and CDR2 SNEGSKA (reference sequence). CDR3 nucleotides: TGCAGTGCTAGAGATGGGGTAAGCGACGTCACGCAGTATTTT. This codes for CSARDGVSDVTQYF.

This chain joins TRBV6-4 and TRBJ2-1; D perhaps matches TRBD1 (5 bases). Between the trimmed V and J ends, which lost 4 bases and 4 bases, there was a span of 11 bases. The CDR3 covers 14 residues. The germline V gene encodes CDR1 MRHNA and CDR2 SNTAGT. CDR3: CASSGPGPYNEQFF. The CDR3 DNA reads TGTGCCAGCAGTGGACCAGGGCCATACAATGAGCAGTTCTTC.

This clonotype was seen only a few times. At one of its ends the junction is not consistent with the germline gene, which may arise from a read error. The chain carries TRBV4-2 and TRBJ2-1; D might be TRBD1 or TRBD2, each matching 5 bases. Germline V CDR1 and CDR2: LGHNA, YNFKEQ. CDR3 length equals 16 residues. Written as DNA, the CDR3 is TGTGCCAGCAGCGAAGAGGGATTGAGAGCGACAGATGAGCAGTTCTTC. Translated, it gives CASSEEGLRATDEQFF.

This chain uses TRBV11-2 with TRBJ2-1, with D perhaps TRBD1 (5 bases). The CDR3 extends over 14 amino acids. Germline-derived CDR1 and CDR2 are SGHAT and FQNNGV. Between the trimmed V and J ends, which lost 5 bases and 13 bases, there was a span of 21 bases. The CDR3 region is CASSTGRAQETQFF. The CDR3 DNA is TGTGCCAGCAGCACAGGACGCGCACAAGAGACCCAGTTCTTC.

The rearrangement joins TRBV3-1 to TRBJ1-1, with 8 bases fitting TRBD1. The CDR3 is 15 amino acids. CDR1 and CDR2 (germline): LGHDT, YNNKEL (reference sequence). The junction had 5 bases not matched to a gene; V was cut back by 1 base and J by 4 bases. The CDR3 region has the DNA TGTGCCAGCAGCCAAGTCGGACAGGGAGTCACTGAAGCTTTCTTT. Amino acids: CASSQVGQGVTEAFF.

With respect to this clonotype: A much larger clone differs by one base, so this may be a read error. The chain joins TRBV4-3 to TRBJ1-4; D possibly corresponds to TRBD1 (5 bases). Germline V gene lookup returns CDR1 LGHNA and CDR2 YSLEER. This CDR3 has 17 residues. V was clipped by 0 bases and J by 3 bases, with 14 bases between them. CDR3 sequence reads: CASSQDWDASANEKLFF. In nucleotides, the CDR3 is TGCGCCAGCAGCCAAGACTGGGACGCGTCCGCTAATGAAAAACTGTTTTTT.